This is a list of T cell receptor beta chains from one sample in a study of early T cells in non-severe SARS-CoV-2 infection. TCRdb processed the 5' RACE reads anew with MiXCR; each CDR3 protein has one entry. The sample lists some 85,000 distinct CDR3 sequences; roughly 13% were seen once. The sequenced sample consisted of whole blood. The receptors originated from an adult who was a healthcare worker with PCR-confirmed SARS-CoV-2 infection or an uninfected control (not recorded which). Both conserved end residues are part of each CDR3. D genes are given only for firm matches. Size is omitted from some rows. Given values are once, few, many or a class for expanded clones.

d_gene,j_gene,v_gene,abundance,CDR3nt,CDR3aa
TRBD1,TRBJ1-5,TRBV2,many,TGTGCCAGCAGTGACCTAGGCCTTCAGGGGGCTAGTCAGCCCCAGCATTTT,CASSDLGLQGASQPQHF
.,TRBJ2-1,TRBV27,many,TGTGCCAGCAGTTTCACAGGGGACTTGAGGAATGAGCAGTTCTTC,CASSFTGDLRNEQFF
TRBD1,TRBJ1-2,TRBV20-1,few,TGCAGTGCTACAGGGGGGACCCACACCTTC,CSATGGTHTF
.,TRBJ2-1,TRBV6-6,.,TGTGCCAGCAATGGCAATGAGCAGTTCTTC,CASNGNEQFF
.,TRBJ1-5,TRBV18,few,TGTGCCAGCTCACCATCCGGGGGAACCCTCAATCAGCCCCAGCATTTT,CASSPSGGTLNQPQHF
.,TRBJ1-1,TRBV29-1,.,TGCAGCGTTGCTAAGTCCGCAGGGTTTAACACTGAAGCTTTCTTT,CSVAKSAGFNTEAFF
.,TRBJ1-2,TRBV11-2,few,TGTGCCAGCAGCCACCCCCCGGACTATGGCTACACCTTC,CASSHPPDYGYTF
.,TRBJ1-2,TRBV5-1,few,TGCGCCAGCAGCTTGGTTGAGAGTGGCTACACCTTC,CASSLVESGYTF
.,TRBJ1-4,TRBV5-6,.,TGTGCCAGCAGCTTCGGGCAGATTAATGAAAAACTGTTTTTT,CASSFGQINEKLFF
.,TRBJ1-2,TRBV3-1,.,TGTGCCAGCAGCCAGGGGGGGGCTGGCTACACCTTC,CASSQGGAGYTF
TRBD2,TRBJ2-1,TRBV7-7,many,TGTGCTAGCAGCCTTTCGGGGGGGGAGAGGCAGTTCTTC,CASSLSGGERQFF
.,TRBJ2-7,TRBV18,many,TGTGCCAGCTCACCGGGTCTGGCCCCTGGCGAGCAGTACTTC,CASSPGLAPGEQYF
.,TRBJ1-1,TRBV7-2,.,TGTGCCAGCATCTCGGGGGGAGGCACTGAAGCTTTCTTT,CASISGGGTEAFF
TRBD1,TRBJ1-3,TRBV3-1,few,TGTGCCAGCAGCCGAACGACAGGGACGGCTGGAAACACCATATATTTT,CASSRTTGTAGNTIYF
TRBD1,TRBJ1-2,TRBV6-5,.,TGTGCCAGCAAATTGACAGGGAGTAACTATGGCTACACCTTC,CASKLTGSNYGYTF
.,TRBJ1-1,TRBV20-1,many,TGCAGTGCTAATCAACCGAACACTGAAGCTTTCTTT,CSANQPNTEAFF
TRBD2,TRBJ2-7,TRBV7-2,few,TGTGCCAGCAGCTTAGAGGGACTAGTGGCCTACGAGCAGTACTTC,CASSLEGLVAYEQYF
.,TRBJ2-5,TRBV20-1,.,TGCAGTGCTAGAGGTCCCAAGAGCTCGCGGGAGACCCAGTACTTC,CSARGPKSSRETQYF
TRBD2,TRBJ2-3,TRBV3-1,.,TGTGCCAGCAGCCAAGGACCAGGACTAGCGTGGGCGCAGTATTTT,CASSQGPGLAWAQYF
TRBD1,TRBJ1-2,TRBV6-5,many,TGTGCCAGCAGTCGTTGGGACAGGAACTATGGCTACACCTTC,CASSRWDRNYGYTF
.,TRBJ2-7,TRBV5-1,.,TGCGCCAGCAGCGCCAATTGGCCCCTCTACGAGCAGTACTTC,CASSANWPLYEQYF
.,TRBJ2-1,TRBV12-3/TRBV12-4,many,TGTGCCAGCAGTTTATGGGACAACAATGAGCAGTTCTTC,CASSLWDNNEQFF
.,TRBJ2-3,TRBV7-9,few,TGTGCCAGCACCTCGACGATGGCCCCAGATACGCAGTATTTT,CASTSTMAPDTQYF
TRBD1,TRBJ1-2,TRBV29-1,many,TGCAGCGTTGACGGGGACAGGGGCTATGGCTACACCTTC,CSVDGDRGYGYTF
TRBD1,TRBJ1-2,TRBV2,few,TGTGCCAGCAGCGTACAGGGGGCCGGCTATGGCTACACCTTC,CASSVQGAGYGYTF
TRBD2,TRBJ2-1,TRBV5-1,many,TGCGCCAGCAGCTTGAGGTCGACTAGCGGGGTCAGTGAGCAGTTCTTC,CASSLRSTSGVSEQFF
.,TRBJ2-3,TRBV7-2,few,TGTGCCAGCAGCTTAGCGGGGGGGCTAAATACGCAGTATTTT,CASSLAGGLNTQYF